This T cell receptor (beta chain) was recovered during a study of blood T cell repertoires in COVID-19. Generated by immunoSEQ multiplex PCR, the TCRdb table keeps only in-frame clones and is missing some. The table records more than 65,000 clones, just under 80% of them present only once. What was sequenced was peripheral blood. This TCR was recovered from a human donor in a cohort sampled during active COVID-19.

The CDR3 sequence: CASSAQWGLSSYEQYF. The CDR3 nucleotides are TGTGCCAGCAGCGCCCAATGGGGCCTAAGCTCCTACGAGCAGTACTTC. V and J are TRBV9 and TRBJ2-7; TRBD1 is a possible D gene (5 bases). V shed 3 bases and J shed 0 bases, with 16 bases lying between them. The CDR3 is made up of 16 amino acids. Germline V gives CDR1 SGDLS, CDR2 YYNGEE.